These T cell receptor beta chains were read from a single sample in a study of T cells after yellow fever vaccination. TCRdb recomputed calls from the 5' RACE reads with MiXCR, one row per CDR3 protein. The sample records about 310,000 distinct CDR3 sequences, around 3.6% being singletons. Source: PBMCs, taken on the day of the yellow fever booster vaccination. These receptors were collected from a man younger than 35 who received the YFV17D yellow fever vaccine. CDR3s include the opening cysteine and the closing phenylalanine or tryptophan. The order of the fields is V gene, J gene, D gene, CDR3 protein. A D gene is named only where the DNA matches it firmly.

v_call: TRBV9
j_call: TRBJ1-1
d_call: NA
cdr3_aa: CASSVQGTNTEAFF

v_call: TRBV5-1
j_call: TRBJ1-2
d_call: TRBD1
cdr3_aa: CASSSLRLRQGIYGYTF

v_call: TRBV20-1
j_call: TRBJ1-3
d_call: TRBD1
cdr3_aa: CSASTGNKGSGNTIYF

v_call: TRBV5-1
j_call: TRBJ2-3
d_call: NA
cdr3_aa: CASSGGSPGDTQYF

v_call: TRBV5-1
j_call: TRBJ1-3
d_call: NA
cdr3_aa: CASSFWPGNTIYF

v_call: TRBV7-8
j_call: TRBJ2-1
d_call: NA
cdr3_aa: CASSHNRAGSYNEQFF

v_call: TRBV5-1
j_call: TRBJ2-3
d_call: TRBD1
cdr3_aa: CASSTGTDTDTQYF

v_call: TRBV20-1
j_call: TRBJ2-5
d_call: NA
cdr3_aa: CTFTLKETQYF

v_call: TRBV6-5
j_call: TRBJ2-1
d_call: NA
cdr3_aa: CASSYSGSGDEQFF

v_call: TRBV12-3/TRBV12-4
j_call: TRBJ1-6
d_call: NA
cdr3_aa: CASSPGHPLHF

v_call: TRBV4-3
j_call: TRBJ2-6
d_call: TRBD1
cdr3_aa: CASSQDPGQFSGANVLTF

v_call: TRBV7-3
j_call: TRBJ1-2
d_call: TRBD1
cdr3_aa: CASSLRVGGTDEHGYTF

v_call: TRBV20-1
j_call: TRBJ1-2
d_call: TRBD1
cdr3_aa: CSASRGTGGAGYTF

v_call: TRBV5-6
j_call: TRBJ2-7
d_call: NA
cdr3_aa: CASSSRESGEQYF

v_call: TRBV7-2
j_call: TRBJ2-2
d_call: NA
cdr3_aa: CASSQNNGELFF

v_call: TRBV5-1
j_call: TRBJ2-3
d_call: TRBD2
cdr3_aa: CASSSGTSGSDTQYF

v_call: TRBV6-5
j_call: TRBJ2-5
d_call: NA
cdr3_aa: CASSSLAGLPQETQYF

v_call: TRBV5-4
j_call: TRBJ1-5
d_call: NA
cdr3_aa: CASSLGVGLNQPQHF

v_call: TRBV18
j_call: TRBJ1-1
d_call: NA
cdr3_aa: CASSLSDTRGAFF

v_call: TRBV27
j_call: TRBJ1-2
d_call: TRBD1
cdr3_aa: CASSSKLGQRALRDGYTF

v_call: TRBV4-1
j_call: TRBJ2-1
d_call: TRBD2
cdr3_aa: CASSQEGLAHNEQFF

v_call: TRBV12-3/TRBV12-4
j_call: TRBJ2-3
d_call: NA
cdr3_aa: CASSWTLTQYF

v_call: TRBV10-3
j_call: TRBJ1-5
d_call: NA
cdr3_aa: CAIKRGAGQQPQHF

v_call: TRBV19
j_call: TRBJ1-1
d_call: NA
cdr3_aa: CAIGVGKNTEAFF

v_call: TRBV18
j_call: TRBJ1-2
d_call: NA
cdr3_aa: CASSHRVSGYTF

v_call: TRBV5-1
j_call: TRBJ2-1
d_call: TRBD2
cdr3_aa: CASSFRLAEQFF

v_call: TRBV5-4
j_call: TRBJ1-1
d_call: NA
cdr3_aa: CASRQNTEAFF

v_call: TRBV5-1
j_call: TRBJ2-7
d_call: NA
cdr3_aa: CASSLRAITESLSYEQYF

v_call: TRBV7-2
j_call: TRBJ2-2
d_call: TRBD2
cdr3_aa: CASSLVGTSGNTGELFF

v_call: TRBV5-4
j_call: TRBJ2-1
d_call: NA
cdr3_aa: CASSFRRAPDYNEQFF

v_call: TRBV6-1
j_call: TRBJ2-1
d_call: NA
cdr3_aa: CASSEFSPGVPYNEQFF

v_call: TRBV7-2
j_call: TRBJ1-1
d_call: NA
cdr3_aa: CASSLAWGLNTEAFF

v_call: TRBV7-2
j_call: TRBJ1-2
d_call: NA
cdr3_aa: CASSLVAGSNYGYTF

v_call: TRBV4-2
j_call: TRBJ1-5
d_call: TRBD1
cdr3_aa: CASSHNAGTGNQPQHF

v_call: TRBV7-2
j_call: TRBJ2-7
d_call: TRBD2
cdr3_aa: CASSWLAGGREQYF

v_call: TRBV6-5
j_call: TRBJ1-5
d_call: NA
cdr3_aa: CASSDYRTQHF

v_call: TRBV6-2/TRBV6-3
j_call: TRBJ2-3
d_call: NA
cdr3_aa: CASSPTVLTDTQYF

v_call: TRBV18
j_call: TRBJ2-5
d_call: NA
cdr3_aa: CASGPGSQETQYF

v_call: TRBV7-6
j_call: TRBJ2-5
d_call: NA
cdr3_aa: CASSPLPQETQYF

v_call: TRBV29-1
j_call: TRBJ1-1
d_call: NA
cdr3_aa: CSVVAAEAFF

v_call: TRBV7-3
j_call: TRBJ2-6
d_call: NA
cdr3_aa: CASSFGGLPSGANVLTF

v_call: TRBV12-5
j_call: TRBJ2-1
d_call: TRBD2
cdr3_aa: CASGLSLTSSNEQFF

v_call: TRBV5-4
j_call: TRBJ2-7
d_call: NA
cdr3_aa: CASSLIQGEYEQYF

v_call: TRBV20-1
j_call: TRBJ2-1
d_call: TRBD2
cdr3_aa: CSAPKAGGPYNEQFF

v_call: TRBV21-1
j_call: TRBJ1-5
d_call: NA
cdr3_aa: CASSKERGNQPQHF

v_call: TRBV5-1
j_call: TRBJ1-1
d_call: NA
cdr3_aa: CASSFGPGYVPDTEAFF

v_call: TRBV6-2/TRBV6-3
j_call: TRBJ1-2
d_call: NA
cdr3_aa: CASSWGEYGYTF

v_call: TRBV12-3/TRBV12-4
j_call: TRBJ1-6
d_call: TRBD1
cdr3_aa: CASSLRTGGVSPLHF

v_call: TRBV6-6
j_call: TRBJ1-4
d_call: NA
cdr3_aa: CASSYSPIRQGEKLFF

v_call: TRBV3-1
j_call: TRBJ2-7
d_call: NA
cdr3_aa: CASSQRNYEQYF

v_call: TRBV5-1
j_call: TRBJ2-5
d_call: NA
cdr3_aa: CASSLKVLAETQYF

v_call: TRBV5-1
j_call: TRBJ1-2
d_call: NA
cdr3_aa: CASRATTSGEGYTF

v_call: TRBV7-8
j_call: TRBJ1-2
d_call: TRBD1
cdr3_aa: CASSLRDRGSNYGYTF

v_call: TRBV7-6
j_call: TRBJ2-5
d_call: TRBD1
cdr3_aa: CASSHHGTGVETQYF

v_call: TRBV3-1
j_call: TRBJ1-5
d_call: NA
cdr3_aa: CASSQGPLNQPQHF

v_call: TRBV5-6
j_call: TRBJ1-5
d_call: NA
cdr3_aa: CASSRSGLRYQPQHF

v_call: TRBV12-3/TRBV12-4
j_call: TRBJ2-2
d_call: NA
cdr3_aa: CASTFLTGELFF

v_call: TRBV30
j_call: TRBJ2-2
d_call: NA
cdr3_aa: CAWSVLIWGPNTGELFF

v_call: TRBV24-1
j_call: TRBJ2-5
d_call: NA
cdr3_aa: CATSDPGRALRETQYF

v_call: TRBV20-1
j_call: TRBJ1-5
d_call: NA
cdr3_aa: CSAAPQGFRPQHF